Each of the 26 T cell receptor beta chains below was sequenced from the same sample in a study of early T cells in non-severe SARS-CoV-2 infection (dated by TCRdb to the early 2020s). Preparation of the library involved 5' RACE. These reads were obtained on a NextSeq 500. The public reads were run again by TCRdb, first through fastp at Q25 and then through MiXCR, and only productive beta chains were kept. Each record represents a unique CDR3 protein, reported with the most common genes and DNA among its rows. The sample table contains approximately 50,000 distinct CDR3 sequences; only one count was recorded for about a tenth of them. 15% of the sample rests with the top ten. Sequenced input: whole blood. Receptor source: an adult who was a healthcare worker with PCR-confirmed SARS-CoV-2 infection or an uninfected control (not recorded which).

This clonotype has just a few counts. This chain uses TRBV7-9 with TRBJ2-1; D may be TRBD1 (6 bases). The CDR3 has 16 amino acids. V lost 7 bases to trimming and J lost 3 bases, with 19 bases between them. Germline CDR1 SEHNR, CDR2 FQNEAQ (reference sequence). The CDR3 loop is CASTPGAFQVYNEQFF. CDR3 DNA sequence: TGTGCCAGCACCCCAGGGGCCTTCCAGGTCTACAATGAGCAGTTCTTC. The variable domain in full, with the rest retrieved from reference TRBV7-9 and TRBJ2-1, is DTGVSQNPRHKITKRGQNVTFRCDPISEHNRLYWYRQTLGQGPEFLTYFQNEAQLEKSRLLSDRFSAERPKGSFSTLEIQRTEQGDSAMYLCASTPGAFQVYNEQFFGPGTRLTVL.

As DNA, the CDR3 is TGCAGTGCTAGCCTCCTATCGTCGGGAGGACGCACGAATGAGCAGTTCTTC. Protein sequence: CSASLLSSGGRTNEQFF. The V gene is TRBV20-1, the J gene TRBJ2-1; TRBD2 aligns across 7 bases. Germline V gene lookup returns CDR1 DFQATT and CDR2 SNEGSKA (reference sequence). V trimming: 3 bases; J trimming: 7 bases; junction bases outside the gene matches: 18. The CDR3 sequence is 17 residues long.

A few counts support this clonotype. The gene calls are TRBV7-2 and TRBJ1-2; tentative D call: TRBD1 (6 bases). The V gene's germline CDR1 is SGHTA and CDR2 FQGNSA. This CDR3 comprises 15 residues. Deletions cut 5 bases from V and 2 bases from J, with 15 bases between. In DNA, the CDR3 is TGTGCCAGCAGCCCCCAGGGGCAAATGAACTATGGCTACACCTTC. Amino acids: CASSPQGQMNYGYTF.

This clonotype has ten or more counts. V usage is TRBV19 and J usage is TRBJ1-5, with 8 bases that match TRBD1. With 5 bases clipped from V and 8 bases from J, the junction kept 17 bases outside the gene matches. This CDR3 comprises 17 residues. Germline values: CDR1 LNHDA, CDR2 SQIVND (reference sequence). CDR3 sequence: CASSARNVDRAIEPQHF. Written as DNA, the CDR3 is TGTGCCAGTAGTGCTAGGAACGTGGACAGGGCAATCGAGCCCCAGCATTTT.

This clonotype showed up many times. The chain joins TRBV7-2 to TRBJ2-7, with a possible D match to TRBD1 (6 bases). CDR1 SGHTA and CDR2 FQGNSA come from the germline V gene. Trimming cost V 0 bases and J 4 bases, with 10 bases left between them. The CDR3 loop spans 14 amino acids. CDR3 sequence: CASSLATGPYEQYF. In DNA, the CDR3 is TGTGCCAGCAGCTTAGCGACAGGACCTTACGAGCAGTACTTC.

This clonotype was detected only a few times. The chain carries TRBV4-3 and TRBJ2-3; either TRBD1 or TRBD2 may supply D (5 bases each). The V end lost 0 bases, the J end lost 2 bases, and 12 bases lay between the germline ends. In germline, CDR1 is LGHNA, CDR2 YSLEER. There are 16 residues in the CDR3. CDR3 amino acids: CASSQEGRANTDTQYF. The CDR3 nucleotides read TGCGCCAGCAGCCAAGAGGGGCGGGCGAACACAGATACGCAGTATTTT.

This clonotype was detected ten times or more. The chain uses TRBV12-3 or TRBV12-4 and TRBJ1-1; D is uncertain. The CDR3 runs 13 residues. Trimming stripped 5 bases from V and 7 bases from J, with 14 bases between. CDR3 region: CASSPGRNFEAFF. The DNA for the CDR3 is TGTGCCAGCAGTCCGGGGAGAAATTTTGAAGCTTTCTTT.

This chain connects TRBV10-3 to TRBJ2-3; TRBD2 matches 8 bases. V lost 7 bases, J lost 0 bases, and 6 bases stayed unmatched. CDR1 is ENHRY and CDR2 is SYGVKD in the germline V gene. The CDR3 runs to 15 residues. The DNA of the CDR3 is TGTGCCATCACATCCGCTAGCGGGAGCACAGATACGCAGTATTTT. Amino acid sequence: CAITSASGSTDTQYF.

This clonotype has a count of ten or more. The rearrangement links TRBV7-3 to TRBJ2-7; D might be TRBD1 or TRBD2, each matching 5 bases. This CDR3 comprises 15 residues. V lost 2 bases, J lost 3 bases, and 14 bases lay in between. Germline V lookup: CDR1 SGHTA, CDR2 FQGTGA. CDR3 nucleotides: TGTGCCAGCAGCTTATACGGGACGGAATACTACGAGCAGTACTTC. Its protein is CASSLYGTEYYEQYF.

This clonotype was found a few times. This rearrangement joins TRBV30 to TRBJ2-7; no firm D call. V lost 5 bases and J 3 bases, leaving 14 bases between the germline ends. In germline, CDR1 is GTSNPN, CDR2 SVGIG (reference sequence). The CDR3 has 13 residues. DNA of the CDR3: TGTGCCTGGGAAAACCTACCCAACTACGAGCAGTACTTC. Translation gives CAWENLPNYEQYF.

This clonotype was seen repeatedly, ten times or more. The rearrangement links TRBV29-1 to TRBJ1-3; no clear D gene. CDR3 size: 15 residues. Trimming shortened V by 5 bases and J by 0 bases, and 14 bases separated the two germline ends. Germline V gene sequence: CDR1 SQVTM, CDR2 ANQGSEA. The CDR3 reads CSVHFPGSSGNTIYF. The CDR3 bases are TGCAGCGTTCATTTCCCTGGCAGCTCTGGAAACACCATATATTTT.

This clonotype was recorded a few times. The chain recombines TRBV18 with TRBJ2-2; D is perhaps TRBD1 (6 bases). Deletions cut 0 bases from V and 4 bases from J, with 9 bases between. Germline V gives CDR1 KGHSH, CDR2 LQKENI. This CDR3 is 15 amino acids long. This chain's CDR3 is CASSPPGAVTGELFF. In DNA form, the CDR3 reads TGTGCCAGCTCACCACCGGGGGCGGTCACCGGGGAGCTGTTTTTT. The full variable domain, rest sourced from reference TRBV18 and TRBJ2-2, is NAGVMQNPRHLVRRRGQEARLRCSPMKGHSHVYWYRQLPEEGLKFMVYLQKENIIDESGMPKERFSAEFPKEGPSILRIQQVVRGDSAAYFCASSPPGAVTGELFFGEGSRLTVL.

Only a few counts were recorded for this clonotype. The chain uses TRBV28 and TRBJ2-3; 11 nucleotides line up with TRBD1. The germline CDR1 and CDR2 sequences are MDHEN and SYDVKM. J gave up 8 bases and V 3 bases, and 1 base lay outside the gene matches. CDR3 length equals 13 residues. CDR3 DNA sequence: TGTGCCAGCAGTTTCGGGACAGGGGGTACGCAGTATTTT. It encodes CASSFGTGGTQYF.

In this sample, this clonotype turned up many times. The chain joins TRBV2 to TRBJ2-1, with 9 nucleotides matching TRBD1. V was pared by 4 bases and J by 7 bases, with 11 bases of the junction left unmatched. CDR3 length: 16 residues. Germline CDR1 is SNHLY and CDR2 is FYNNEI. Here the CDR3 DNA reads TGTGCCAGCAGTGGAAGTGGGGACAGGGCCAGAAATGAGCAGTTCTTC. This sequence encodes CASSGSGDRARNEQFF.

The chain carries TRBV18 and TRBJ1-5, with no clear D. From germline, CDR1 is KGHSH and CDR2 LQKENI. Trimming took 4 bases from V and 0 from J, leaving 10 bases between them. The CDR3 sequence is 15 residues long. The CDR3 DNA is TGTGCCAGCTCACTGCAGCATGATAGCAATCAGCCCCAGCATTTT. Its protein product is CASSLQHDSNQPQHF.

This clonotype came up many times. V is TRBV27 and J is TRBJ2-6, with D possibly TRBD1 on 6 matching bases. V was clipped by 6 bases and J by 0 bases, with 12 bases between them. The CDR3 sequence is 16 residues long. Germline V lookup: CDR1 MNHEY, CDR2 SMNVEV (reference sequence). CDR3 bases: TGTGCCAGCAGACCAGGGACAAACTCTGGGGCCAACGTCCTGACTTTC. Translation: CASRPGTNSGANVLTF.

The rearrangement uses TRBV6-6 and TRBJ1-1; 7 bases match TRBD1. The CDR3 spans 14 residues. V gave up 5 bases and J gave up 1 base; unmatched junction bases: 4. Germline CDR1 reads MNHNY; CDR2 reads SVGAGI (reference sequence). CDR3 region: CASSGDSGNTEAFF. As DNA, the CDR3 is TGTGCCAGCAGTGGGGACAGCGGGAACACTGAAGCTTTCTTT.

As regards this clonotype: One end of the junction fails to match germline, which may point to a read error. CDR3 DNA sequence: TGTGCCAGCAGTTGGGGGAACACTGAAGCTATCTTT. This encodes CASSWGNTEAIF. This chain links TRBV6-6 with TRBJ1-1, with D maybe TRBD1 (5 bases). Germline values: CDR1 MNHNY, CDR2 SVGAGI (reference sequence). The CDR3 runs to 12 residues.

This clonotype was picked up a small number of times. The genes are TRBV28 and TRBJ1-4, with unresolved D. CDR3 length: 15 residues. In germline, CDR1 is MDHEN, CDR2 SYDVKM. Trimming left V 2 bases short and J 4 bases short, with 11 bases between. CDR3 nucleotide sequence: TGTGCCAGCAGTTTAGGGCAGGCCTTTAATGAAAAACTGTTTTTT. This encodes CASSLGQAFNEKLFF.

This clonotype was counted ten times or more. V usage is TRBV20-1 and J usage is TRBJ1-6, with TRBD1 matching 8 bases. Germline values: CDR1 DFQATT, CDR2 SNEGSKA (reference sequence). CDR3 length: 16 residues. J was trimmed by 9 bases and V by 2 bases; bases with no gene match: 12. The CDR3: CSARNTVRGRLSPLHF. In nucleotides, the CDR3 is TGCAGTGCTAGAAATACCGTCAGGGGGCGTCTTTCACCCCTCCACTTT.

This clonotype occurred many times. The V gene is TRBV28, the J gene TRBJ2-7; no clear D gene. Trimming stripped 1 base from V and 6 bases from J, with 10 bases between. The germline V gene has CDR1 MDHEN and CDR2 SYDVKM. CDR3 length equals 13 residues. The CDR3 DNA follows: TGTGCCAGCAGTTTATATCATTCGGGCGAGCAGTACTTC. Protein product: CASSLYHSGEQYF.

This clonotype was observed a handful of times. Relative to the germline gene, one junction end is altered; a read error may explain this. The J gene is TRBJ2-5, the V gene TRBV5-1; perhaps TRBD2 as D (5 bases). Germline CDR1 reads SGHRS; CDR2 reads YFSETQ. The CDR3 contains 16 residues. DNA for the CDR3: TGCACCAGCTCGTTAGGCGGGCTGAGCGGTGGGGAGACCCAGTACTTC. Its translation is CTSSLGGLSGGETQYF.

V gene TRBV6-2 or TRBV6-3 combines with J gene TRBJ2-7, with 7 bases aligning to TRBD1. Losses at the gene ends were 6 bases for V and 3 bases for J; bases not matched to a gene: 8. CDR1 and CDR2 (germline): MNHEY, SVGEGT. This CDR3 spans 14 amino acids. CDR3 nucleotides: TGTGCCAGCAGAATAAACAGGGGCCACTACGAGCAGTACTTC. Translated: CASRINRGHYEQYF.

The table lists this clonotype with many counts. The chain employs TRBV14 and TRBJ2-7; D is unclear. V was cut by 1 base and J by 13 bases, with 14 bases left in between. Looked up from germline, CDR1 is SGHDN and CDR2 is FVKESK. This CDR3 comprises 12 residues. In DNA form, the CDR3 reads TGTGCCAGCAGCCAAGGCGGTGGGGTAGGCTACTTC. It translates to CASSQGGGVGYF.

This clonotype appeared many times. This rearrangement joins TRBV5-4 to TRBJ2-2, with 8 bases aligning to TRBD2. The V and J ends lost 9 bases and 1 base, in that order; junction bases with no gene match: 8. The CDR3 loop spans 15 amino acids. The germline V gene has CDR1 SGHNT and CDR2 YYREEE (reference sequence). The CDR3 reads CATSTGRGNTGELFF. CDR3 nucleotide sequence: TGTGCCACCTCTACCGGGAGGGGGAACACCGGGGAGCTGTTTTTT. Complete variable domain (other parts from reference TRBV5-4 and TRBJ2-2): ETGVTQSPTHLIKTRGQQVTLRCSSQSGHNTVSWYQQALGQGPQFIFQYYREEENGRGNFPPRFSGLQFPNYSSELNVNALELDDSALYLCATSTGRGNTGELFFGEGSRLTVL.

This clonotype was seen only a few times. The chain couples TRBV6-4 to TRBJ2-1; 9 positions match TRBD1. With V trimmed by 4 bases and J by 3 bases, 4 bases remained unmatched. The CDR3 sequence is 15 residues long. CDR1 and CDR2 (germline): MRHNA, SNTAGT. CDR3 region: CASSAGTGSYNEQFF. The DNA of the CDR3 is TGTGCCAGCAGTGCCGGGACAGGGAGCTACAATGAGCAGTTCTTC.